A single TCR beta chain is shown here with its context. The source material, RNA transcripts, was used to amplify TCR beta CDR3 regions. HTBI primers were employed in a first-round RT-PCR of the TCR CDR3. TCRdb re-called the multiplex PCR reads with MiXCR, one entry per CDR3 protein. Here the sample spans 500,000 to 600,000 distinct CDR3 sequences, just under 20% being singletons. This sample stems from a study of T cells in Graves' hyperthyroidism and ophthalmopathy. Germline CDR1 is MNHEY and CDR2 is SVGEGT. V lost 2 bases and J lost 1, with 6 bases in between. This CDR3 region has 13 residues. The chain uses TRBV6-2 or TRBV6-3 and TRBJ2-7; a possible D gene is TRBD1 (6 bases). Sample: blood. This clonotype was obtained from a man in his forties with Graves' ophthalmopathy. CDR3 coding DNA: TGTGCCAGCAGTTACCAGGGGTCCTACGAGCAGTACTTC. This sequence encodes CASSYQGSYEQYF.